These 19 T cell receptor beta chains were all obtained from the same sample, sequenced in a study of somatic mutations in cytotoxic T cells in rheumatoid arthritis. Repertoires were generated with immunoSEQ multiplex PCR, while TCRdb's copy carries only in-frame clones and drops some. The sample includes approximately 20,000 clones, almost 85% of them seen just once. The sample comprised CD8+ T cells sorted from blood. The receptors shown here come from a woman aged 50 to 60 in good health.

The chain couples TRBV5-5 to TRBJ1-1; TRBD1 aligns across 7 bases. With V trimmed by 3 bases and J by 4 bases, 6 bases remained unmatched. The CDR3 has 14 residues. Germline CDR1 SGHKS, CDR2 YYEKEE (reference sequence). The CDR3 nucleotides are TGTGCCAGCAGCTCCGGAGGGGGCGGCACTGAAGCTTTCTTT. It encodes CASSSGGGGTEAFF. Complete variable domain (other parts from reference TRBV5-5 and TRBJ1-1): DAGVTQSPTHLIKTRGQQVTLRCSPISGHKSVSWYQQVLGQGPQFIFQYYEKEERGRGNFPDRFSARQFPNYSSELNVNALLLGDSALYLCASSSGGGGTEAFFGQGTRLTVV.

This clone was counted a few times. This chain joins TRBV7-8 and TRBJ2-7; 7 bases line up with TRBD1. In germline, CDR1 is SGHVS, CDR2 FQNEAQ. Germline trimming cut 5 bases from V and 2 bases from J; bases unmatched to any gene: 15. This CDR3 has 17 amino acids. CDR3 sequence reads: CASSDRDGPALPYEQYF. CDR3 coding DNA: TGTGCCAGCAGCGACAGGGACGGCCCGGCCCTTCCCTACGAGCAGTACTTC.

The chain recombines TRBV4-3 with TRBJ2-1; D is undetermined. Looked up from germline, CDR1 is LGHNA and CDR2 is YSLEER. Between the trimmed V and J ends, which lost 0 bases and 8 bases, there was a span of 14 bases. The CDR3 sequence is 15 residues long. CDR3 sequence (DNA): TGCGCCAGCAGCCAAGAGTACGGTTCAAGTGATGAGCAGTTCTTC. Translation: CASSQEYGSSDEQFF.

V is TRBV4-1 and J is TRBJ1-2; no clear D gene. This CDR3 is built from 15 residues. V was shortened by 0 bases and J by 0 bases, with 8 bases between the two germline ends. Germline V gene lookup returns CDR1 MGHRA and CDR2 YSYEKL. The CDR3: CASSQDTDPNYGYTF. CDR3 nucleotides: TGCGCCAGCAGCCAAGACACAGATCCTAACTATGGCTACACCTTC.

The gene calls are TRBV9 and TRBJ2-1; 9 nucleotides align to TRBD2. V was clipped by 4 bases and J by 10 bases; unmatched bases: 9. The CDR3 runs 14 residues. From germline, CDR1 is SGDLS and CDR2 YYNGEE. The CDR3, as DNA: TGTGCCAGCAGCCCCCTCGGCGGGAGGGGGGAGCAGTTCTTC. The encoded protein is CASSPLGGRGEQFF.

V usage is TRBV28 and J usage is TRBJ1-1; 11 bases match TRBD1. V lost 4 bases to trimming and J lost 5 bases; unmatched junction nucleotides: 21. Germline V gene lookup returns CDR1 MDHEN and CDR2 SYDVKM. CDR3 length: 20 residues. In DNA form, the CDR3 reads TGTGCCAGCAGTTCCTCCGCAGCGGACAGGGGGCGCGGACAGGGGACTGAAGCTTTCTTT. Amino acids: CASSSSAADRGRGQGTEAFF. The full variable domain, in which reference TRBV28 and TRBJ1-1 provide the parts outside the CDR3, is DVKVTQSSRYLVKRTGEKVFLECVQDMDHENMFWYRQDPGLGLRLIYFSYDVKMKEKGDIPEGYSVSREKKERFSLILESASTNQTSMYLCASSSSAADRGRGQGTEAFFGQGTRLTVV.

Here the CDR3 DNA reads TGTGCCAGCAGCTCCCCCAGGCAGGTCTCCTACGAGCAGTACTTC. This translates into CASSSPRQVSYEQYF. The chain has TRBV28 and TRBJ2-7; D unclear. The CDR3 runs 15 residues. Between the trimmed V and J ends, which lost 6 bases and 0 bases, there was a span of 15 bases. Germline assignment: CDR1 MDHEN and CDR2 SYDVKM. The full variable domain, completed using reference TRBV28 and TRBJ2-7, is DVKVTQSSRYLVKRTGEKVFLECVQDMDHENMFWYRQDPGLGLRLIYFSYDVKMKEKGDIPEGYSVSREKKERFSLILESASTNQTSMYLCASSSPRQVSYEQYFGPGTRLTVT.

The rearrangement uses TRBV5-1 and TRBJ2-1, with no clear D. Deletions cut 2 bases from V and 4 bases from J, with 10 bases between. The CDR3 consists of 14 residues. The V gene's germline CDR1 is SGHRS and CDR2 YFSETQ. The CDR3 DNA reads TGCGCCAGCAGCTTAGCTGGGAATTACAATGAGCAGTTCTTC. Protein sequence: CASSLAGNYNEQFF.

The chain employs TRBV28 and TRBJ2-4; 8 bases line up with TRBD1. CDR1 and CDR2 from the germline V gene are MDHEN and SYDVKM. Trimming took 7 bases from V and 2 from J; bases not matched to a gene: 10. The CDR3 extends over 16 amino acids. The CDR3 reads CASTDGQGGPKNIQYF. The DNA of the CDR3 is TGTGCCAGCACCGACGGACAGGGAGGACCCAAAAACATTCAGTACTTC.

CDR3 in DNA: TGTGCCAGCAGTCGATACTTTAGGGGGTTAAAATTCAATGAGCAGTTCTTC. Translation gives CASSRYFRGLKFNEQFF. V and J are TRBV6-8 and TRBJ2-1; a weak D match, TRBD1 (6 bases). This CDR3 contains 17 residues. The germline CDR1 and CDR2 sequences are MNHGY and SAAAGT. Trimming took off 5 bases at V and 6 bases at J, with 23 bases between the two ends.

In nucleotides, the CDR3 is TGTGCCAGCAGCTTCGGCAATCAGCCCCAGCATTTT. It specifies CASSFGNQPQHF. This chain uses TRBV5-6 with TRBJ1-5, with D unresolved. The V gene's germline CDR1 is SGHDT and CDR2 YYEEEE. Trimming stripped 2 bases from V and 2 bases from J, with 2 bases between. The CDR3 spans 12 residues.

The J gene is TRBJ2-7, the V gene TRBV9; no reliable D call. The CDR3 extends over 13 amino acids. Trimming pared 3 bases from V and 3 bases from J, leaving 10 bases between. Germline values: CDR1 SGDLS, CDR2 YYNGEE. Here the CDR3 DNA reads TGTGCCAGCAGCGCCCCGGACGGCTACGAGCAGTACTTC. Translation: CASSAPDGYEQYF.

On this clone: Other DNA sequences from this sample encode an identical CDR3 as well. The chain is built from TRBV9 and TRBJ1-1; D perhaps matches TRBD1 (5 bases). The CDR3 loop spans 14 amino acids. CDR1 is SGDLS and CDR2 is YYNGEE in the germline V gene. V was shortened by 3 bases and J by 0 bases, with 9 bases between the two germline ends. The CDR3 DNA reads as TGTGCCAGCAGCGCGGGGGGGTTGAACACTGAAGCTTTCTTT. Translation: CASSAGGLNTEAFF.

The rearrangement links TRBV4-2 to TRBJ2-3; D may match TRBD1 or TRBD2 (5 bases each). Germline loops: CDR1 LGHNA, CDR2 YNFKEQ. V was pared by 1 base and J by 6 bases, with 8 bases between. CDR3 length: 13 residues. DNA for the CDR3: TGTGCCAGCAGCCAAGCCTGGGGGGATACGCAGTATTTT. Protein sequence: CASSQAWGDTQYF.

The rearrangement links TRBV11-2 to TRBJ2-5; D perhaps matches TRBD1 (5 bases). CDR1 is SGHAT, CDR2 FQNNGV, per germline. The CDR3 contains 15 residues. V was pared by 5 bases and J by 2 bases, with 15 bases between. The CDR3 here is CASSPSGRWQETQYF. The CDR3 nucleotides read TGTGCCAGCAGCCCCTCAGGGCGTTGGCAAGAGACCCAGTACTTC.

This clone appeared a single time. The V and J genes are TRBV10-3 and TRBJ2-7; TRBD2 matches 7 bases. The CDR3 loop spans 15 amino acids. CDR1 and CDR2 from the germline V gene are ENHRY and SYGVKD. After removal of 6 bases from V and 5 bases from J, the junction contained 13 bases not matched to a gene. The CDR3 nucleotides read TGTGCCATCAGAGATCCACGGAGCGGGAACGACGAGCAGTACTTC. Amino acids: CAIRDPRSGNDEQYF.

In DNA form, the CDR3 reads TGTGCCAGCAGCTTAGCGGCAGGGGGCGCGACCAAACTGTTTTTT. Translation gives CASSLAAGGATKLFF. The chain combines TRBV7-2 with TRBJ1-4, with TRBD1 matching 8 bases. The V gene's germline CDR1 is SGHTA and CDR2 FQGNSA. There are 15 residues in the CDR3. The V gene end was trimmed by 0 bases and the J gene end by 11 bases; junction bases not matched to a gene: 8.

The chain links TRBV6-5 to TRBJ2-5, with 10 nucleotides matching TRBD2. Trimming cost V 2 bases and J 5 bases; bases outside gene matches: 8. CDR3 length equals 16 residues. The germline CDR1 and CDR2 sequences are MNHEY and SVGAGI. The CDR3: CASSYPTAGGPETQYF. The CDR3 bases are TGTGCCAGCAGTTACCCTACAGCGGGGGGGCCTGAGACCCAGTACTTC.

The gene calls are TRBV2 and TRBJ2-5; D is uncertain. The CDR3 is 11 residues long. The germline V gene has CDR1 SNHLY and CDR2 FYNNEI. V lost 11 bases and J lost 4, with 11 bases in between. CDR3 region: CAVELGETQYF. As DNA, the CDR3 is TGTGCCGTAGAGTTGGGAGAGACCCAGTACTTC.